The 5 T cell receptor beta chains given below trace back to one sample, sequenced in a study of T cell clusters in autoimmune cytopenias. Some 39,000 genome equivalents of blood DNA were amplified for TRB. TRB rearrangements were amplified by touch-down multiplex PCR with mixed TRB-A/B primers. TCRdb reanalyzed the multiplex PCR reads and collapses them to one entry per CDR3 protein, without DNA. This sample's table reports roughly 10,000 distinct CDR3 sequences. The same data also contributed to another study, on T cell repertoires in aging, cancer and after chemotherapy.

Sequencing used peripheral blood. Every receptor here comes from a human donor in good health.

Considering frequency, this clonotype is medium-sized. This sequence joins TRBV6-1 and TRBJ1-2. In germline, CDR1 is MNHNS, CDR2 SASEGT. The CDR3 loop spans 14 amino acids. This CDR3 reads CASSPRDGLYGYTF.

The chain employs TRBV12-3 or TRBV12-4 and TRBJ2-5. The CDR3 extends over 13 amino acids. The CDR3 loop reads CASSFQRSGTQYF.

This clonotype is identified as medium-sized from frequency. This chain uses TRBV27 with TRBJ2-1; TCRdb returns TRBD1, unconfirmable since there is no DNA. Germline-derived CDR1 and CDR2 are MNHEY and SMNVEV (reference sequence). The CDR3 is 15 residues long. CDR3 residues: CASSAGQLRGGEQFF.

The chain uses TRBV6-5 and TRBJ2-6; there is no DNA to check the TCRdb D call of TRBD1. Per germline, CDR1 MNHEY and CDR2 SVGAGI. The CDR3 has 18 residues. The CDR3 protein is CASSLRDRVLSGANVLTF.

This sequence joins TRBV6-2 or TRBV6-3 and TRBJ1-5. CDR3 length: 13 amino acids. Per the germline V gene, CDR1 is MNHEY and CDR2 is SVGEGT. This CDR3 reads CASLAGINQPQHF.